The 28 T cell receptor beta chains presented below share a single source sample, sequenced in a study of blood T cell repertoires in COVID-19. Measured with immunoSEQ multiplex PCR; TCRdb has only the in-frame clones, and not every one. The sample records approximately 260,000 clones, 83% being singletons. Material for sequencing was peripheral blood. Receptors originate from a man aged 60-69 years who had recovered from COVID-19.

The V and J genes are TRBV5-4 and TRBJ2-7; 9 bases line up with TRBD2. This CDR3 has 15 residues. V dropped 0 bases and J dropped 3; count of bases not matched to a gene: 4. Germline V gives CDR1 SGHNT, CDR2 YYREEE (reference sequence). CDR3: CASSLGSSGGYEQYF. Here the CDR3 DNA reads TGTGCCAGCAGCTTGGGGAGTAGCGGGGGCTACGAGCAGTACTTC. Using reference TRBV5-4 and TRBJ2-7 for the parts outside the CDR3, the full variable domain is ETGVTQSPTHLIKTRGQQVTLRCSSQSGHNTVSWYQQALGQGPQFIFQYYREEENGRGNFPPRFSGLQFPNYSSELNVNALELDDSALYLCASSLGSSGGYEQYFGPGTRLTVT.

The rearrangement links TRBV7-2 to TRBJ2-3, with D tentatively TRBD2 (5 bases). Germline assignment: CDR1 SGHTA and CDR2 FQGNSA. V was shortened by 3 bases and J by 8 bases, with 18 bases between the two germline ends. CDR3 size: 15 residues. The CDR3 loop reads CASSFPGLAIATQYF. As DNA, the CDR3 is TGTGCCAGCAGCTTTCCGGGTCTAGCAATAGCTACGCAGTATTTT.

The chain has TRBV2 and TRBJ2-7, with D maybe TRBD2 (5 bases). The CDR3 has 11 residues. Per germline, CDR1 SNHLY and CDR2 FYNNEI. V lost 4 bases to trimming and J lost 6 bases, with 7 bases between them. This CDR3 is CASSAGSEQYF. The CDR3 DNA reads as TGTGCCAGCAGTGCGGGGTCCGAGCAGTACTTC.

The CDR3 region is CASSLLAGEDEQYF. The DNA for the CDR3 is TGTGCCAGCAGCCTACTAGCGGGAGAGGACGAGCAGTACTTC. The chain couples TRBV2 to TRBJ2-7, with 11 bases lining up with TRBD2. The CDR3 contains 14 residues. Germline trimming cut 6 bases from V and 5 bases from J; bases unmatched to any gene: 6. Germline V gives CDR1 SNHLY, CDR2 FYNNEI.

V usage is TRBV7-3 and J usage is TRBJ2-1, with D perhaps matching TRBD2 (7 bases). The germline CDR1 and CDR2 sequences are SGHTA and FQGTGA. The V and J ends lost 5 bases and 6 bases respectively, with 17 bases between them. CDR3 length: 15 residues. Here the CDR3 DNA reads TGTGCCAGCAGCATAAGCTGGGGGGGGCTCAATGAGCAGTTCTTC. This sequence encodes CASSISWGGLNEQFF.

The chain recombines TRBV2 with TRBJ1-4; D is possibly TRBD1 (5 bases). The V end lost 3 bases, the J end lost 8 bases, and 16 bases lay between the germline ends. The germline gives CDR1 SNHLY, CDR2 FYNNEI. This CDR3 contains 15 residues. The CDR3 loop is CASSETAGIGEKLFF. CDR3 coding DNA: TGTGCCAGCAGTGAGACGGCAGGGATTGGCGAAAAACTGTTTTTT. Full variable domain (outside the CDR3, taken from reference TRBV2 and TRBJ1-4): EPEVTQTPSHQVTQMGQEVILRCVPISNHLYFYWYRQILGQKVEFLVSFYNNEISEKSEIFDDQFSVERPDGSNFTLKIRSTKLEDSAMYFCASSETAGIGEKLFFGSGTQLSVL.

This chain uses TRBV6-5 with TRBJ2-1; 7 nucleotides line up with TRBD2. Germline loops: CDR1 MNHEY, CDR2 SVGAGI. V lost 6 bases to trimming and J lost 5 bases; unmatched junction nucleotides: 4. CDR3 size: 13 residues. CDR3 sequence: CASRPGTNNEQFF. The CDR3 DNA follows: TGTGCCAGCAGACCCGGGACTAACAATGAGCAGTTCTTC.

The chain is built from TRBV7-2 and TRBJ1-1, with D perhaps TRBD1 (5 bases). This CDR3 is 14 amino acids long. Germline CDR1 SGHTA, CDR2 FQGNSA. The germline V and J ends were trimmed by 2 bases and 4 bases, with 11 bases remaining between them. The CDR3 sequence: CASSLNPGITEAFF. The CDR3 DNA sequence: TGTGCCAGCAGCTTAAACCCAGGGATCACTGAAGCTTTCTTT. The variable domain in full, completed from reference TRBV7-2 and TRBJ1-1, reads GAGVSQSPSNKVTEKGKDVELRCDPISGHTALYWYRQSLGQGLEFLIYFQGNSAPDKSGLPSDRFSAERTGGSVSTLTIQRTQQEDSAVYLCASSLNPGITEAFFGQGTRLTVV.

The CDR3 DNA follows: TGTGCCAGCAGTCGGGACACGCTACCGGGGCAGCCCCAGCATTTT. Amino acid sequence: CASSRDTLPGQPQHF. The chain has TRBV2 and TRBJ1-5; tentatively, D is TRBD1 (6 bases). Germline loops: CDR1 SNHLY, CDR2 FYNNEI. V lost 5 bases, J lost 7 bases, and 18 bases lay in between. The CDR3 has 15 residues.

The rearrangement uses TRBV19 and TRBJ1-1, with TRBD1 as a possible D gene (6 bases). CDR1 is LNHDA, CDR2 SQIVND, per germline (reference sequence). V lost 5 bases, J lost 4 bases, and 17 bases lay in between. This CDR3 has 15 residues. This CDR3 reads CASSPQAGAPTEAFF. In DNA form, the CDR3 reads TGTGCCAGTAGTCCCCAGGCGGGGGCGCCCACTGAAGCTTTCTTT.

The chain couples TRBV4-1 to TRBJ1-3; 7 bases agree with TRBD1. Looked up from germline, CDR1 is MGHRA and CDR2 is YSYEKL. The CDR3 contains 16 residues. J gave up 1 base and V 2 bases, and 5 bases lay outside the gene matches. The CDR3 coding sequence is TGCGCCAGCAGCCAACCAACCAGGGGGTCTGGAAACACCATATATTTT. Amino acid sequence: CASSQPTRGSGNTIYF.

The chain joins TRBV27 to TRBJ2-7; maybe TRBD1 (5 bases). CDR3 length equals 14 residues. The V gene's germline CDR1 is MNHEY and CDR2 SMNVEV (reference sequence). V dropped 0 bases and J dropped 3 bases, with 9 bases sitting between them. This CDR3 is CASSLSGRVYEQYF. CDR3 nucleotide sequence: TGTGCCAGCAGTTTATCGGGCAGGGTCTACGAGCAGTACTTC.

J is TRBJ1-5 and V is TRBV11-2; D is undetermined. This CDR3 region has 14 residues. Germline V lookup: CDR1 SGHAT, CDR2 FQNNGV. Trimming took off 0 bases at V and 4 bases at J, with 7 bases between the two ends. As DNA, the CDR3 is TGTGCCAGCAGCTTAGATGCCCGGAATCAGCCCCAGCATTTT. The encoded protein is CASSLDARNQPQHF.

This clone showed up just once. This chain connects TRBV2 to TRBJ2-5; 12 bases agree with TRBD2. V lost 1 base, J lost 4 bases, and 1 base stayed unmatched. From germline, CDR1 is SNHLY and CDR2 FYNNEI. The CDR3 runs to 15 residues. CDR3 region: CASSEELAGGETQYF. CDR3 coding DNA: TGTGCCAGCAGTGAAGAACTAGCGGGAGGAGAGACCCAGTACTTC. Drawing the rest from reference TRBV2 and TRBJ2-5, the complete variable domain is EPEVTQTPSHQVTQMGQEVILRCVPISNHLYFYWYRQILGQKVEFLVSFYNNEISEKSEIFDDQFSVERPDGSNFTLKIRSTKLEDSAMYFCASSEELAGGETQYFGPGTRLLVL.

V and J are TRBV9 and TRBJ2-2; a possible D gene is TRBD2 (6 bases). Germline V CDR1 and CDR2: SGDLS, YYNGEE. The CDR3 runs 16 residues. Trimming took off 4 bases at V and 2 bases at J, with 15 bases between the two ends. The CDR3 protein is CASSPGGGSNTGELFF. In nucleotides, the CDR3 is TGTGCCAGCAGCCCCGGGGGAGGTAGTAACACCGGGGAGCTGTTTTTT.

The J gene is TRBJ2-1, the V gene TRBV7-7, with 14 bases fitting TRBD2. Germline-derived CDR1 and CDR2 are SSHAT and FNYEAQ (reference sequence). The length of the CDR3 is 14 residues. Germline trimming cut 5 bases from V and 8 bases from J; bases unmatched to any gene: 2. CDR3 in amino acids: CASSPGLAGDEQFF. Here the CDR3 DNA reads TGTGCCAGCAGCCCGGGACTAGCGGGAGATGAGCAGTTCTTC.

This clone was recorded a few times. This chain links TRBV28 with TRBJ2-1, with 8 bases that match TRBD2. Trimming cost V 6 bases and J 2 bases; bases outside gene matches: 6. Germline CDR1 reads MDHEN; CDR2 reads SYDVKM. The CDR3 is made up of 15 amino acids. The CDR3 region has the DNA TGTGCCAGCAGACCGATCGGGGGGGCCTACAATGAGCAGTTCTTC. It is translated as CASRPIGGAYNEQFF.

The gene calls are TRBV5-1 and TRBJ1-2; tentative D call: TRBD1 (6 bases). The CDR3 has 18 amino acids. The V end was cut by 4 bases, the J end by 6 bases, with 28 bases between. In germline, CDR1 is SGHRS, CDR2 YFSETQ. The CDR3 reads CASSPTLPMTGNVDGYTF. In DNA, the CDR3 is TGCGCCAGCAGCCCTACTCTTCCTATGACAGGAAACGTGGATGGCTACACCTTC.

J is TRBJ2-2 and V is TRBV9; 9 nucleotides line up with TRBD1. This CDR3 is built from 16 residues. V shed 3 bases and J 7 bases; nucleotides not matched to a gene: 10. The germline CDR1 and CDR2 sequences are SGDLS and YYNGEE. CDR3 in amino acids: CASSAPGTGILGELFF. The DNA for the CDR3 is TGTGCCAGCAGCGCCCCCGGGACAGGGATCCTCGGGGAGCTGTTTTTT. Based on the CDR3 plus reference TRBV9 and TRBJ2-2, the full variable domain is DSGVTQTPKHLITATGQRVTLRCSPRSGDLSVYWYQQSLDQGLQFLIQYYNGEERAKGNILERFSAQQFPDLHSELNLSSLELGDSALYFCASSAPGTGILGELFFGEGSRLTVL.

This clone was observed a single time. CDR3 residues: CASSPGALSNEKLFF. In DNA, the CDR3 is TGTGCCAGCAGCCCAGGGGCGCTTTCTAATGAAAAACTGTTTTTT. The rearrangement links TRBV11-2 to TRBJ1-4, with a possible D match to TRBD1 (6 bases). This CDR3 region has 15 residues. Germline V gene lookup returns CDR1 SGHAT and CDR2 FQNNGV. The germline V and J ends were trimmed by 5 bases and 3 bases, with 13 bases remaining between them.

J is TRBJ2-7 and V is TRBV29-1; 8 bases line up with TRBD2. The J segment lost 6 bases and the V segment lost 7 bases, leaving 17 bases of the junction unmatched. Germline V gene lookup returns CDR1 SQVTM and CDR2 ANQGSEA. The CDR3 covers 15 residues. The CDR3 sequence: CSATPGGAHGSEQYF. The CDR3 nucleotides are TGCAGCGCTACACCGGGGGGGGCACATGGGAGCGAGCAGTACTTC.

CDR3 DNA: TGTGCCAGCAGGGCAACTAGCGGGGGGCGGGGGAATGAGCAGTTCTTC. It is translated as CASRATSGGRGNEQFF. J is TRBJ2-1 and V is TRBV5-4; 12 bases fit TRBD2. Germline-derived CDR1 and CDR2 are SGHNT and YYREEE (reference sequence). There are 16 residues in the CDR3. V was pared by 5 bases and J by 7 bases, with 10 bases of the junction left unmatched.

This rearrangement joins TRBV30 to TRBJ1-2, with D possibly matching TRBD1 (6 bases). This CDR3 region has 14 residues. In germline, CDR1 is GTSNPN, CDR2 SVGIG (reference sequence). The V end was cut by 5 bases, the J end by 4 bases, with 17 bases between. The CDR3 DNA reads as TGTGCCTGGGATCCGACAGGTTCCACCTATGGCTACACCTTC. This sequence encodes CAWDPTGSTYGYTF.

The gene calls are TRBV6-5 and TRBJ2-3, with a possible D match to TRBD1 (5 bases). This CDR3 region has 15 residues. The V gene lost 2 bases and the J gene lost 2 bases, with 11 bases spanning the gap. CDR1 MNHEY and CDR2 SVGAGI come from the germline V gene. CDR3 region: CASSYSGAHTDTQYF. In DNA form, the CDR3 reads TGTGCCAGCAGTTACAGTGGGGCCCACACAGATACGCAGTATTTT.

There are a few counts of this clone. The V call is TRBV6-5, the J call TRBJ2-7, with 9 bases matching TRBD1. Germline loops: CDR1 MNHEY, CDR2 SVGAGI. With 4 bases clipped from V and 5 bases from J, the junction kept 12 bases outside the gene matches. This CDR3 has 16 residues. The chain's CDR3 is CASSSPDRGGSHEQYF. The CDR3, as DNA: TGTGCCAGCAGTTCCCCGGACAGGGGTGGATCCCACGAGCAGTACTTC.

The J gene is TRBJ2-2, the V gene TRBV9; D is unclear. This CDR3 is built from 14 residues. Germline loops: CDR1 SGDLS, CDR2 YYNGEE. V dropped 2 bases and J dropped 4 bases, with 9 bases sitting between them. CDR3 residues: CASSVEFTTGELFF. The DNA of the CDR3 is TGTGCCAGCAGCGTTGAGTTCACCACCGGGGAGCTGTTTTTT.

The chain employs TRBV6-5 and TRBJ1-1; TRBD1 might be the D (6 bases). The CDR3 sequence is 12 residues long. Germline CDR1 reads MNHEY; CDR2 reads SVGAGI. Between the trimmed V and J ends, which lost 10 bases and 6 bases, there was a span of 15 bases. The CDR3 here is CATTDSMAEAFF. The CDR3 DNA reads TGTGCCACGACGGACAGTATGGCTGAAGCTTTCTTT.

The chain uses TRBV4-1 and TRBJ2-3; 8 bases are shared with TRBD2. With 3 bases clipped from V and 5 bases from J, the junction kept 13 bases outside the gene matches. Germline loops: CDR1 MGHRA, CDR2 YSYEKL. The CDR3 length is 17 residues. The CDR3 coding sequence is TGCGCCAGCAGCCAGCTTCTCAGCGGGGGTTGGTTAGATACGCAGTATTTT. The encoded protein is CASSQLLSGGWLDTQYF.